This TCR beta chain was retrieved from a study of blood T cell repertoires in COVID-19. Study as a whole: Sites in the United States, Italy and Spain provided acute and convalescent COVID-19 samples. PBMCs, B-cell-depleted T cells, or T cells were the source of the cDNA or gDNA that made up the material.

How the authors handled the data: Reference gene primer amplification gave nucleated cell count estimates. The method was immunoSEQ multiplex PCR; TCRdb's version includes in-frame clones alone and lacks a portion of them. Clone size and V and J calls were adopted from that table, with D and trimming inferred from the DNA. The repertoire has more than 150,000 clones, about nine tenths of them found once; the top ten carry approximately 4%. The V and J ends lost 11 bases and 7 bases, in that order; junction bases with no gene match: 6. Germline values: CDR1 MNHEY, CDR2 SVGAGI. This CDR3 comprises 13 residues.

The sequence was collected from a woman aged 70-85 years with acute or convalescent COVID-19. The specimen sequenced was peripheral blood. The chain combines TRBV6-5 with TRBJ2-2; 11 bases line up with TRBD1. In DNA form, the CDR3 reads TGTGCCGGAAGGACAGGGGGCGTCGGGGAGCTGTTTTTT. This gives the protein CAGRTGGVGELFF.